These 5 T cell receptor beta chains share one sample of origin, sequenced in a study of T cell responses to AZD1222 COVID-19 vaccine (dated by TCRdb to about 2021). According to the study, the label for this sample's time point signals: baseline before first vaccination. This specimen's treatment or condition label, interpreted: meningococcal conjugate vaccine given as trial control. Libraries were made using the immunoSEQ multiplex PCR assay. In TCRdb, the immuneACCESS table is reduced to in-frame sequences with V and J assigned. These tables do not hold every clone; where another copy was compared, an unresolved V gene accounts for under half, and the others remain unexplained. This sample comprises more than 80,000 clones, 85% to 90% of them detected only once. The ten largest make up about a tenth of the sample. Material: peripheral blood, obtained on day 0 of MenACWY control vaccination. These receptors came from an adult in good health.

The chain joins TRBV27 to TRBJ1-5, with D perhaps TRBD1 (6 bases). V was clipped by 5 bases and J by 4 bases, with 12 bases between them. This CDR3 region has 14 residues. The germline V gene encodes CDR1 MNHEY and CDR2 SMNVEV (reference sequence). The CDR3 DNA follows: TGTGCCAGCAGTAGACAGGTGGGGAATCAGCCCCAGCATTTT. It encodes CASSRQVGNQPQHF.

This clone was recorded once. The DNA for the CDR3 is TGTGCCAGCAAGGGGGCTGGAGATACGCAGTATTTT. Protein product: CASKGAGDTQYF. This chain uses TRBV9 with TRBJ2-3, with 7 bases aligning to TRBD1. Germline assignment: CDR1 SGDLS and CDR2 YYNGEE. CDR3 length: 12 amino acids. V lost 6 bases to trimming and J lost 5 bases; unmatched junction nucleotides: 3. Filled out from reference TRBV9 and TRBJ2-3, the complete variable domain reads DSGVTQTPKHLITATGQRVTLRCSPRSGDLSVYWYQQSLDQGLQFLIQYYNGEERAKGNILERFSAQQFPDLHSELNLSSLELGDSALYFCASKGAGDTQYFGPGTRLTVL.

The chain joins TRBV18 to TRBJ2-3; the match to TRBD1 covers 8 bases. Germline CDR1 is KGHSH and CDR2 is LQKENI. CDR3 length equals 15 residues. The trim removed 3 bases at V and 2 bases at J, leaving 4 bases unmatched. The CDR3: CASSPGTGLTDTQYF. CDR3 DNA sequence: TGTGCCAGCTCACCTGGGACAGGACTCACAGATACGCAGTATTTT.

J is TRBJ1-5 and V is TRBV9; D ambiguous. Germline V gene data show CDR1 as SGDLS and CDR2 as YYNGEE. Trimming left V 0 bases short and J 0 bases short, with 7 bases between. This CDR3 has 15 residues. Written as DNA, the CDR3 is TGTGCCAGCAGCGTAGGCCGGGATAGCAATCAGCCCCAGCATTTT. It translates to CASSVGRDSNQPQHF.

This clone was seen just once. V is TRBV4-1 and J is TRBJ2-7, with no clear D. Looked up from germline, CDR1 is MGHRA and CDR2 is YSYEKL. V was clipped by 0 bases and J by 3 bases, with 12 bases between them. This CDR3 has 15 residues. The CDR3 coding sequence is TGCGCCAGCAGCCAAGATCTCAACAGAGACTACGAGCAGTACTTC. This gives the protein CASSQDLNRDYEQYF.